These 16 T cell receptor beta chains share one sample of origin, sequenced in a study of blood T cell repertoires in COVID-19 (TCRdb year 2020). Libraries came from the immunoSEQ multiplex PCR assay. Sourced from immuneACCESS, this table was stored by TCRdb with only in-frame sequences that have V and J called. A share of the clones is absent; for the studies checked, an unresolved V gene accounts for under half, and the remainder has no known explanation. For this sample the table gives about 38,000 clones, of which around four fifths were detected only once. The top ten clonotypes cover 4% to 6% of the sample. The sequencing input was peripheral blood. These receptors were taken from a man in his fifties with active COVID-19.

The chain couples TRBV7-6 to TRBJ2-5; D is possibly TRBD1 (6 bases). From germline, CDR1 is SGHVS and CDR2 FNYEAQ. Trimming took off 8 bases at V and 2 bases at J, with 18 bases between the two ends. This CDR3 has 15 amino acids. As DNA, the CDR3 is TGTGCCAGCGCTCCGAACAGGGCTTATCAAGAGACCCAGTACTTC. Translation gives CASAPNRAYQETQYF. Full variable domain (outside the CDR3, taken from reference TRBV7-6 and TRBJ2-5): GAGVSQSPRYKVTKRGQDVALRCDPISGHVSLYWYRQALGQGPEFLTYFNYEAQQDKSGLPNDRFSAERPEGSISTLTIQRTEQRDSAMYRCASAPNRAYQETQYFGPGTRLLVL.

This chain connects TRBV7-2 to TRBJ2-3, with D tentatively TRBD1 (6 bases). The germline V gene has CDR1 SGHTA and CDR2 FQGNSA. V was trimmed by 5 bases and J by 6 bases, leaving 9 bases between them. CDR3 size: 12 residues. In nucleotides, the CDR3 is TGTGCCAGCAGCCCGGACAGCGATACGCAGTATTTT. Translation gives CASSPDSDTQYF.

This chain connects TRBV5-4 to TRBJ2-5; 10 nucleotides align to TRBD2. V was pared by 3 bases and J by 1 base, with 3 bases of the junction left unmatched. The CDR3 has 15 residues. Germline V gene sequence: CDR1 SGHNT, CDR2 YYREEE (reference sequence). CDR3 in amino acids: CASSSLAGAQETQYF. The CDR3 DNA reads TGTGCCAGCAGCTCCCTAGCGGGGGCCCAAGAGACCCAGTACTTC.

The chain combines TRBV28 with TRBJ1-4; no firm D call. CDR1 and CDR2 (germline): MDHEN, SYDVKM. V dropped 8 bases and J dropped 4 bases, with 5 bases sitting between them. The CDR3 length is 11 residues. In DNA, the CDR3 is TGTGCCAGCGGAGTTAATGAAAAACTGTTTTTT. Protein product: CASGVNEKLFF.

This CDR3 reads CATTVQGLNSPLHF. Here the CDR3 DNA reads TGTGCCACCACCGTGCAGGGGCTAAATTCACCCCTCCACTTT. The chain carries TRBV10-3 and TRBJ1-6; TRBD1 might be the D (6 bases). V was shortened by 10 bases and J by 7 bases, with 17 bases between the two germline ends. Germline values: CDR1 ENHRY, CDR2 SYGVKD. This CDR3 contains 14 residues.

The CDR3 sequence: CASSHGTDYSNQPQHF. For the CDR3, the DNA is TGCGCCAGCAGCCACGGGACAGATTATAGCAATCAGCCCCAGCATTTT. The chain uses TRBV4-1 and TRBJ1-5, with TRBD1 identical over 7 bases. The V and J ends lost 3 bases and 0 bases, in that order; junction bases with no gene match: 5. CDR1 and CDR2 from the germline V gene are MGHRA and YSYEKL. The CDR3 consists of 16 residues.

The V call is TRBV5-1, the J call TRBJ2-1, with 9 bases aligning to TRBD2. This CDR3 region has 19 residues. V shed 1 base, J shed 5 bases, and the junction held 16 bases outside the gene matches. CDR1 is SGHRS, CDR2 YFSETQ, per germline. CDR3 amino acids: CASSLSFSPASGKHNEQFF. Here the CDR3 DNA reads TGCGCCAGCAGCTTGTCCTTCTCCCCGGCTAGCGGGAAGCACAATGAGCAGTTCTTC.

This clone appeared once. V gene TRBV27 combines with J gene TRBJ2-1; TRBD2 matches at 7 bases. CDR3 length: 15 amino acids. Per germline, CDR1 MNHEY and CDR2 SMNVEV (reference sequence). With 6 bases clipped from V and 2 bases from J, the junction kept 7 bases outside the gene matches. This chain's CDR3 is CASSSGRGAYNEQFF. DNA of the CDR3: TGTGCCAGCAGCTCGGGGAGGGGCGCCTACAATGAGCAGTTCTTC.

This clone has a single count. The rearrangement uses TRBV6-2 or TRBV6-3 and TRBJ1-5, with TRBD1 identical over 9 bases. J lost 7 bases, V lost 4 bases, and 8 bases had no gene match. The CDR3 has 15 residues. Germline-derived CDR1 and CDR2 are MNHEY and SVGEGT. The CDR3 nucleotides read TGTGCCAGCAGTTCGGGACAGGGTGTCTGGCAGCCCCAGCATTTT. It yields the protein CASSSGQGVWQPQHF.

The chain recombines TRBV19 with TRBJ1-2; 7 bases line up with TRBD1. CDR3 size: 17 residues. The V gene end was trimmed by 5 bases and the J gene end by 1 base; junction bases not matched to a gene: 13. Germline values: CDR1 LNHDA, CDR2 SQIVND (reference sequence). The chain's CDR3 is CASSVGTADPLNYGYTF. CDR3 nucleotides: TGTGCCAGTAGTGTCGGGACAGCCGACCCCCTTAACTATGGCTACACCTTC.

The chain joins TRBV12-3 or TRBV12-4 to TRBJ2-1; D might be TRBD2 (7 bases). Trimming pared 7 bases from V and 10 bases from J, leaving 17 bases between. The CDR3 length is 13 residues. The CDR3 protein is CASTRSPGGEQFF. The CDR3 nucleotides are TGTGCCAGCACCCGTTCGCCGGGGGGCGAGCAGTTCTTC.

This chain uses TRBV29-1 with TRBJ2-7; D perhaps matches TRBD1 (5 bases). Germline CDR1 SQVTM, CDR2 ANQGSEA. This CDR3 contains 12 residues. V was pared by 6 bases and J by 1 base, with 10 bases between. In DNA, the CDR3 is TGCAGCGTAACCACAGGTTCCTACGAGCAGTACTTC. Translating it yields CSVTTGSYEQYF.

V gene TRBV7-6 combines with J gene TRBJ2-7; 7 bases align to TRBD2. The length of the CDR3 is 17 residues. V lost 5 bases, J lost 1 base, and 14 bases stayed unmatched. Germline V gene data show CDR1 as SGHVS and CDR2 as FNYEAQ. This CDR3 is CASSTKRGRSWSYEQYF. The DNA of the CDR3 is TGTGCCAGCAGCACCAAGCGGGGACGAAGCTGGTCCTACGAGCAGTACTTC.

The genes are TRBV2 and TRBJ1-2, with D possibly matching TRBD1 (5 bases). CDR1 is SNHLY and CDR2 is FYNNEI in the germline V gene. V was shortened by 6 bases and J by 2 bases, with 10 bases between the two germline ends. The CDR3 covers 13 residues. CDR3 DNA: TGTGCCAGCAGGGCTGACAGAAACTATGGCTACACCTTC. As protein: CASRADRNYGYTF.

This chain joins TRBV18 and TRBJ2-1; possibly TRBD2 for D (7 bases). The CDR3 covers 16 residues. CDR1 and CDR2 from the germline V gene are KGHSH and LQKENI. The germline V and J ends were trimmed by 0 bases and 0 bases, with 9 bases remaining between them. The CDR3 bases are TGTGCCAGCTCACCACCCGGGGGGCCCTCCTACAATGAGCAGTTCTTC. Protein sequence: CASSPPGGPSYNEQFF.

The rearrangement links TRBV5-1 to TRBJ2-2, with 7 positions matching TRBD1. Trimming removed 0 bases from V and 8 bases from J; junction bases left unmatched: 10. The CDR3 contains 16 residues. Germline-derived CDR1 and CDR2 are SGHRS and YFSETQ. The CDR3 sequence: CASSLAVGGVGGELFF. DNA of the CDR3: TGCGCCAGCAGCTTGGCGGTAGGGGGCGTTGGAGGGGAGCTGTTTTTT.